This T cell receptor beta chain was found in a study of CD8 T cells in Susac syndrome. Random hexamers served to reverse transcribe about 0.5 to 1 ug RNA. Using its own MiXCR run on the immunoSEQ multiplex PCR reads, TCRdb lists one record per CDR3 protein. The sample carries about 130,000 distinct CDR3 sequences, just under 95% recorded once. TCR beta sequencing covered blood CD8+ and CD4+ T cells. The specimen was CD8+ T cells from PBMCs. The source is a human donor with Susac syndrome.

The CDR3 DNA reads as TGTGCCAGCCGGACCAAGTGGGGCACAGATACGCAGTATTTT. Residues: CASRTKWGTDTQYF. The rearrangement links TRBV28 to TRBJ2-3, with unresolved D. Germline CDR1 and CDR2: MDHEN and SYDVKM. This CDR3 contains 14 residues. V was trimmed by 8 bases and J by 1 base, leaving 13 bases between them.